This T cell receptor (beta chain) was obtained from a study of CD8 T cells in ankylosing spondylitis. The CDR3 totals 14 residues. The V gene end was trimmed by 5 bases and the J gene end by 0 bases; junction bases not matched to a gene: 5. Per the germline V gene, CDR1 is DFQATT and CDR2 is SNEGSKA (reference sequence). Study-wide points: A CD8+ phenotype characterized the disease-linked clones, which were relatively rare in peripheral blood. Disease-linked clones reportedly showed significant enrichment in matched ankylosing spondylitis synovial fluid. Roughly eight highly homologous variants made up a TCR beta motif that seemed to typify ankylosing spondylitis blood. Reactive arthritis synovial fluid and blood previously showed some of these motif variants.

Each CDR3 protein is one row after TCRdb ran MiXCR on the 5' RACE reads. The sample has 250,000 to 300,000 distinct CDR3 sequences, roughly 20% seen once. This clonotype came up a few times. As yet, its antigen is unknown. V is TRBV20-1 and J is TRBJ2-3; 7 bases are a match to TRBD1. The clonotype comes from a male donor with ankylosing spondylitis or in good health (not recorded which). The sequenced sample was blood, either unsorted or a sorted T cell fraction (not recorded which). The CDR3 loop reads CSASTGSSTDTQYF. The CDR3, as DNA: TGCAGTGCTTCGACAGGGTCCAGCACAGATACGCAGTATTTT.